Below are 3 T cell receptor beta chains sequenced from a single sample in a study of human thymus T cells. Libraries were prepared by immunoSEQ multiplex PCR; TCRdb keeps only in-frame clonotypes and omits some of them. This table has about 78,000 clones, about 96% appearing once. Resections from corrective heart surgery supplied the thymus tissue. The sequencing sample was made of thymus tissue. These receptors were collected from a boy less than two years old with a congenital heart defect but otherwise immunologically healthy.

The chain employs TRBV2 and TRBJ2-7; a weak D match, TRBD1 (6 bases). Trimming shortened V by 6 bases and J by 3 bases, and 21 bases separated the two germline ends. Looked up from germline, CDR1 is SNHLY and CDR2 is FYNNEI. The length of the CDR3 is 16 residues. The CDR3 loop reads CASRPNRDLTNYEQYF. The CDR3 DNA is TGTGCCAGCAGGCCCAACAGGGACCTTACAAACTACGAGCAGTACTTC.

This chain links TRBV11-3 with TRBJ2-7; D gene unclear. Germline V gene sequence: CDR1 SGHNT, CDR2 YENEEA. Trimming shortened V by 0 bases and J by 0 bases, and 6 bases separated the two germline ends. The length of the CDR3 is 14 residues. DNA for the CDR3: TGTGCCAGCAGCTTAGATGACTTCTCCTACGAGCAGTACTTC. Translated, it gives CASSLDDFSYEQYF.

This chain uses TRBV30 with TRBJ1-6; a weak D match, TRBD1 (6 bases). The CDR3 length is 13 residues. V lost 1 base and J 6 bases, leaving 7 bases between the germline ends. Germline V gives CDR1 GTSNPN, CDR2 SVGIG (reference sequence). CDR3 DNA sequence: TGTGCCTGGAGTGGACAGGCTAATTCACCCCTCCACTTT. Protein sequence: CAWSGQANSPLHF.